This passage covers 9 T cell receptor beta chains from one sample sequenced in a study of blood T cell repertoires in COVID-19. Data came from immunoSEQ multiplex PCR; TCRdb stores just in-frame clones and leaves some out. The sample lists about 200,000 clones, roughly 88% occurring once. Source material: peripheral blood. Receptor source: a man between 45 and 60 years old with COVID-19, enrolled during active disease.

Ten or more counts support this clone. The rearrangement joins TRBV5-1 to TRBJ2-2; 9 nucleotides agree with TRBD2. Trimming removed 2 bases from V and 4 bases from J; junction bases left unmatched: 9. This CDR3 is built from 17 residues. CDR1 is SGHRS, CDR2 YFSETQ, per germline. The chain's CDR3 is CASSFQVAGASTGELFF. As DNA, the CDR3 is TGCGCCAGCAGCTTCCAGGTAGCGGGGGCTAGCACCGGGGAGCTGTTTTTT. Drawing the rest from reference TRBV5-1 and TRBJ2-2, the complete variable domain is KAGVTQTPRYLIKTRGQQVTLSCSPISGHRSVSWYQQTPGQGLQFLFEYFSETQRNKGNFPGRFSGRQFSNSRSEMNVSTLELGDSALYLCASSFQVAGASTGELFFGEGSRLTVL.

This clone came up once. The chain uses TRBV30 and TRBJ2-3; TRBD1 agrees at 9 bases. Trimming at V came to 1 base and at J to 7 bases, leaving 6 bases not matched to a gene. The CDR3 is 14 residues long. Germline CDR1 is GTSNPN and CDR2 is SVGIG (reference sequence). The CDR3 protein is CAWSAGQGIYTQYF. The CDR3, as DNA: TGTGCCTGGAGTGCTGGACAGGGGATTTATACGCAGTATTTT.

The chain joins TRBV5-1 to TRBJ1-6; D might be TRBD1 (6 bases). From germline, CDR1 is SGHRS and CDR2 YFSETQ. This CDR3 has 15 amino acids. Trimming removed 0 bases from V and 5 bases from J, with 9 bases in between. The chain's CDR3 is CASSLGPGDNSPLHF. The CDR3 bases are TGCGCCAGCAGCTTGGGTCCAGGGGATAATTCACCCCTCCACTTT. Looking up the rest from reference TRBV5-1 and TRBJ1-6 gives the full variable domain: KAGVTQTPRYLIKTRGQQVTLSCSPISGHRSVSWYQQTPGQGLQFLFEYFSETQRNKGNFPGRFSGRQFSNSRSEMNVSTLELGDSALYLCASSLGPGDNSPLHFGNGTRLTVT.

The V call is TRBV9, the J call TRBJ1-2; D uncertain. The CDR3 covers 12 residues. Per the germline V gene, CDR1 is SGDLS and CDR2 is YYNGEE. The V gene lost 5 bases and the J gene lost 5 bases, with 10 bases spanning the gap. This CDR3 is CASRSDLYGYTF. The CDR3 nucleotides read TGTGCCAGCAGAAGCGACCTGTATGGCTACACCTTC.

The chain has TRBV19 and TRBJ2-5; 9 nucleotides agree with TRBD1. Germline CDR1 and CDR2: LNHDA and SQIVND (reference sequence). The CDR3 consists of 16 residues. V lost 3 bases, J lost 2 bases, and 7 bases stayed unmatched. The DNA of the CDR3 is TGTGCCAGTAGTATCTCCTCTGGACAGGGGCAAGAGACCCAGTACTTC. It yields the protein CASSISSGQGQETQYF.

This clone was seen only once. The chain combines TRBV24-1 with TRBJ2-1; 10 nucleotides align to TRBD1. J lost 5 bases, V lost 3 bases, and 3 bases had no gene match. The CDR3 sequence is 15 residues long. Germline CDR1 and CDR2: KGHDR and SFDVKD. CDR3 sequence (DNA): TGTGCCACCAGTGATGACAGGGGGCGGGACAATGAGCAGTTCTTC. Its translation: CATSDDRGRDNEQFF.

The chain couples TRBV7-6 to TRBJ2-7, with D uncertain. The germline gives CDR1 SGHVS, CDR2 FNYEAQ. V was trimmed by 1 base and J by 5 bases, leaving 15 bases between them. The CDR3 length is 15 residues. The CDR3 DNA is TGTGCCAGCAGCTTAGGGGCTCCTCCCGTCGACGAGCAGTACTTC. Amino acids: CASSLGAPPVDEQYF.

The rearrangement joins TRBV5-6 to TRBJ2-4; 7 nucleotides align to TRBD2. The CDR3 consists of 13 residues. V trimming: 5 bases; J trimming: 14 bases; junction bases outside the gene matches: 13. The germline gives CDR1 SGHDT, CDR2 YYEEEE. CDR3 amino acids: CASSSIPGGVEYF. In nucleotides, the CDR3 is TGTGCCAGCAGTTCAATCCCTGGGGGGGTTGAGTACTTC.

The J gene is TRBJ2-1, the V gene TRBV7-9; 7 bases align to TRBD1. Trimming cost V 4 bases and J 4 bases; bases outside gene matches: 4. Germline CDR1 SEHNR, CDR2 FQNEAQ (reference sequence). This CDR3 contains 14 residues. CDR3 residues: CASSSGDRYNEQFF. For the CDR3, the DNA is TGTGCCAGCAGCTCAGGGGACAGATACAATGAGCAGTTCTTC.